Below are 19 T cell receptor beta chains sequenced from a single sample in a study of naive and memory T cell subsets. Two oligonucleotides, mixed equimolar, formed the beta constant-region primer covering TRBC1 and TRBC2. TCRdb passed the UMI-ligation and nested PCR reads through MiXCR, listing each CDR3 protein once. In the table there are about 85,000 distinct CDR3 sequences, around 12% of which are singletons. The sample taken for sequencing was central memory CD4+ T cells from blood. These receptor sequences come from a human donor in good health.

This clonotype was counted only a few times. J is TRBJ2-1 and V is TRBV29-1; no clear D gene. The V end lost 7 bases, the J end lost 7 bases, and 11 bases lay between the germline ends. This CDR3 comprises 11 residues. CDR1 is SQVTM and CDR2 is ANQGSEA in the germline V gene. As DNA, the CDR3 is TGCAGCGCCCGTCTATTTAATGAGCAGTTCTTC. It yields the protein CSARLFNEQFF.

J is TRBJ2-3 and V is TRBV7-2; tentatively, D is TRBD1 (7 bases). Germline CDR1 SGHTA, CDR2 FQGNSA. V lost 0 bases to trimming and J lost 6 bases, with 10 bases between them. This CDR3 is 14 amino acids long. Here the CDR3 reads CASSLAPGGDTQYF. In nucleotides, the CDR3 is TGTGCCAGCAGCTTAGCGCCAGGGGGGGATACGCAGTATTTT.

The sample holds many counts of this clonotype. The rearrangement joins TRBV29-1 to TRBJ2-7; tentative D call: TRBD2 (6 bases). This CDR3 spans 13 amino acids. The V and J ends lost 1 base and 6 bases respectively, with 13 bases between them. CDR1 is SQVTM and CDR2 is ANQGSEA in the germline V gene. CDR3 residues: CSVEGGGAGEQYF. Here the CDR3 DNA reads TGCAGCGTTGAAGGTGGAGGGGCGGGCGAGCAGTACTTC.

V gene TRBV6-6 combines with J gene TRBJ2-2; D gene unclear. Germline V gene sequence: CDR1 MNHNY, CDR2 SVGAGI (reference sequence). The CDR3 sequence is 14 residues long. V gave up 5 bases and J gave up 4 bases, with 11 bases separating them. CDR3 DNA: TGTGCCAGCAGTGGCCCTTGGGGCACCGGGGAGCTGTTTTTT. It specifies CASSGPWGTGELFF.

CDR3 residues: CAISPTSGDTQYF. DNA for the CDR3: TGTGCCATCAGTCCGACTAGCGGGGATACGCAGTATTTT. V is TRBV10-3 and J is TRBJ2-3; 10 nucleotides line up with TRBD2. Trimming took 5 bases from V and 6 from J; bases not matched to a gene: 2. This CDR3 region has 13 residues. The V gene's germline CDR1 is ENHRY and CDR2 SYGVKD.

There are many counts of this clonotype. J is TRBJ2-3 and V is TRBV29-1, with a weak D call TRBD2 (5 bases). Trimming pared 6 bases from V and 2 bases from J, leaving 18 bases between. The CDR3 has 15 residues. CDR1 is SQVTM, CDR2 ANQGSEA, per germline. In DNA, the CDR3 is TGCAGCGTGCCCTCGCTAGCCAGACACACAGATACGCAGTATTTT. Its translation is CSVPSLARHTDTQYF.

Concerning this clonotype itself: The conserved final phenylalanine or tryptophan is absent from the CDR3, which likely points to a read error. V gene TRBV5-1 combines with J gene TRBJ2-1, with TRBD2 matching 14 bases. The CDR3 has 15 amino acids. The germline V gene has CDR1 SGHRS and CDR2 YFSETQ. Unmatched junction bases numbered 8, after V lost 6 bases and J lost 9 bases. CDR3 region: CASIPGLAGDGEQFY. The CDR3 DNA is TGCGCCAGCATACCGGGACTAGCGGGAGATGGTGAGCAGTTCTAC.

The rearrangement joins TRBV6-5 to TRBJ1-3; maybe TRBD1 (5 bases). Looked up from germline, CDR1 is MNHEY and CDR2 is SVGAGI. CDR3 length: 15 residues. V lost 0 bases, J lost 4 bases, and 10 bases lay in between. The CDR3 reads CASSYSGTAGNTIYF. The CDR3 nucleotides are TGTGCCAGCAGTTACTCCGGGACTGCGGGAAACACCATATATTTT.

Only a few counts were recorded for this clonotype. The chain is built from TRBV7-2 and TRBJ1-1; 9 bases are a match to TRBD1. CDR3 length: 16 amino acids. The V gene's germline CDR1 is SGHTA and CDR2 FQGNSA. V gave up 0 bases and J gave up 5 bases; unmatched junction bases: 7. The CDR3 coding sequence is TGTGCCAGCAGCTTAGCTATTGGGACAGGGTGGACTGAAGCTTTCTTT. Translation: CASSLAIGTGWTEAFF. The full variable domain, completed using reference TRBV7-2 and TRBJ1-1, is GAGVSQSPSNKVTEKGKDVELRCDPISGHTALYWYRQSLGQGLEFLIYFQGNSAPDKSGLPSDRFSAERTGGSVSTLTIQRTQQEDSAVYLCASSLAIGTGWTEAFFGQGTRLTVV.

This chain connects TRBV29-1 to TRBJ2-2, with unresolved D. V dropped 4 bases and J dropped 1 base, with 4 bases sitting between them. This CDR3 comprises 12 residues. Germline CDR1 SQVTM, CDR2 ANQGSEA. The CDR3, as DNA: TGCAGCGTTGGGCGGAACACCGGGGAGCTGTTTTTT. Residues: CSVGRNTGELFF.

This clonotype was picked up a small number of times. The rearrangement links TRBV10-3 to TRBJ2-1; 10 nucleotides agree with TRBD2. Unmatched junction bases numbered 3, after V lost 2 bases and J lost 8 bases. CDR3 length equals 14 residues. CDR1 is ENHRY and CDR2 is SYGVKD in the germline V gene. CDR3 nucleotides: TGTGCCATCAGTGAGACTAGCGGGAACGATGAGCAGTTCTTC. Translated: CAISETSGNDEQFF.

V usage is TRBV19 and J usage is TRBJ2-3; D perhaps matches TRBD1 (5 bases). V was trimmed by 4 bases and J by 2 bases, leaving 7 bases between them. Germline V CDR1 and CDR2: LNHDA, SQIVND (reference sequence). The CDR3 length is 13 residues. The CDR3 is CASSTGHTDTQYF. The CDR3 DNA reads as TGTGCCAGTAGTACCGGACACACAGATACGCAGTATTTT.

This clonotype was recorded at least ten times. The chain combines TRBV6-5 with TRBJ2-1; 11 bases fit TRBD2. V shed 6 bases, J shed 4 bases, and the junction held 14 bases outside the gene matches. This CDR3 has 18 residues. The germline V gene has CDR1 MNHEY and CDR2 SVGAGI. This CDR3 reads CASRATFSGRAGYNEQFF. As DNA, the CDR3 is TGTGCCAGCAGAGCCACCTTTAGCGGGAGGGCCGGTTACAATGAGCAGTTCTTC.

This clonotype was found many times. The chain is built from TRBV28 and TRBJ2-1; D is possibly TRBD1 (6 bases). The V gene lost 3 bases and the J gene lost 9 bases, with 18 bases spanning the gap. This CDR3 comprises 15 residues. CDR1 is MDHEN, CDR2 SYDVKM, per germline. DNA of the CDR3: TGTGCCAGCAGTTTGCGGACCCTCAGCAGGGGTGAGCAGTTCTTC. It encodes CASSLRTLSRGEQFF.

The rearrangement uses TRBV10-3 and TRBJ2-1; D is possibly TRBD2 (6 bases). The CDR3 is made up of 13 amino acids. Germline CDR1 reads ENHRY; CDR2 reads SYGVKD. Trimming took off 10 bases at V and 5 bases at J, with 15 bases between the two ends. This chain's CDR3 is CATTGGPNNEQFF. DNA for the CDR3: TGTGCCACCACCGGGGGTCCGAACAATGAGCAGTTCTTC.

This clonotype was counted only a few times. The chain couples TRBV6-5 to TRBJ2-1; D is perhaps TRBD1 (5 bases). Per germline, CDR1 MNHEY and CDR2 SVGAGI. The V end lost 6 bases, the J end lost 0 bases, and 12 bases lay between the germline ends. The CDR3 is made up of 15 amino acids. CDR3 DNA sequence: TGTGCCAGCAGGAGGCAGGGCGCCTCCTACAATGAGCAGTTCTTC. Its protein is CASRRQGASYNEQFF.

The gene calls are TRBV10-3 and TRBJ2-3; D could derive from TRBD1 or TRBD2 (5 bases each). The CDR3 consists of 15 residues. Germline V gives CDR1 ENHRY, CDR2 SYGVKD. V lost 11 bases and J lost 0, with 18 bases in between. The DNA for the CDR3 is TGTGCCGCAAACCGGGACGGTGCTAGCACAGATACGCAGTATTTT. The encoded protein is CAANRDGASTDTQYF.

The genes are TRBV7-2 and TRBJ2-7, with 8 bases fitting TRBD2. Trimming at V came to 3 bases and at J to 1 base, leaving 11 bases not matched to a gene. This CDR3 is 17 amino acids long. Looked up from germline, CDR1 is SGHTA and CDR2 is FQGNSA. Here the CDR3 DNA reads TGTGCCAGCAGCTTGATAGCGACTAGCGAAGGGTCCTACGAGCAGTACTTC. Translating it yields CASSLIATSEGSYEQYF.

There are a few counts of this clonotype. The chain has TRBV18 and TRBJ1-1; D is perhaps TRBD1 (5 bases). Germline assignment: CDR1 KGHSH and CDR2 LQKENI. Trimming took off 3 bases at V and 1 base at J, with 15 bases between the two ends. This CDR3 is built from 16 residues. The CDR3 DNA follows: TGTGCCAGCTCACCTTCGGTAGACAGAGAGAACACTGAAGCTTTCTTT. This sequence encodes CASSPSVDRENTEAFF.